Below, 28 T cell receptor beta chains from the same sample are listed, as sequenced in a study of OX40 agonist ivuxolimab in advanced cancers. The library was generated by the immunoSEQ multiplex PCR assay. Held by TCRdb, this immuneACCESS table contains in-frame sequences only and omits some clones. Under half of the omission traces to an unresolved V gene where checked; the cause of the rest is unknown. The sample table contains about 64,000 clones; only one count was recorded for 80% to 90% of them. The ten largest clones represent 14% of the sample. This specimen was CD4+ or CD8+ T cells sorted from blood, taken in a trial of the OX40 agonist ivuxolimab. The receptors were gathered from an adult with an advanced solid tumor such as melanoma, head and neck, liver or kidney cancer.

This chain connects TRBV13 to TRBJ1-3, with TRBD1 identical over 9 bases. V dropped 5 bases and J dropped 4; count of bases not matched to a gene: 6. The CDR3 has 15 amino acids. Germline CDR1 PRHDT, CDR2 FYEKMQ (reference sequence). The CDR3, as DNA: TGTGCCAGCAGCACGCCGGACAGGGGAGGAAACACCATATATTTT. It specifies CASSTPDRGGNTIYF.

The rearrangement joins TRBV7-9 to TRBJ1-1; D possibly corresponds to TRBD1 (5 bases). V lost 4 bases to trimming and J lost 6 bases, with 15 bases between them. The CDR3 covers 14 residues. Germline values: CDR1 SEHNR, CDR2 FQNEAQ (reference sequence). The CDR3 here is CASSSPDRDAEAFF. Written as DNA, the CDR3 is TGTGCCAGCAGCTCGCCAGACCGGGACGCTGAAGCTTTCTTT.

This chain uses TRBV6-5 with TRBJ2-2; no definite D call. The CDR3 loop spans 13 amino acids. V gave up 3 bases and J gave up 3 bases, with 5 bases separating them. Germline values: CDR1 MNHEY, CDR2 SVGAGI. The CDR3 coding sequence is TGTGCCAGCAGTTATTTGGACACCGGGGAGCTGTTTTTT. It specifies CASSYLDTGELFF.

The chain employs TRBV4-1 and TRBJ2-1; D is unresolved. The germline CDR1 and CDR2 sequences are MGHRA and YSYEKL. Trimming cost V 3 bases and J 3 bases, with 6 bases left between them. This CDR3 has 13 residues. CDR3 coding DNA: TGCGCCAGCAGCCAGGCTAGCTACAATGAGCAGTTCTTC. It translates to CASSQASYNEQFF.

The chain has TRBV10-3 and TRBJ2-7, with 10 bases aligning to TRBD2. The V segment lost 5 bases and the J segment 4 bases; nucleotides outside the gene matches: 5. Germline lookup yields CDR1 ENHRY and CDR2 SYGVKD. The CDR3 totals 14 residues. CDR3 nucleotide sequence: TGTGCCATCAGTTCTAGCGGGAGTAGTTACGAGCAGTACTTC. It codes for CAISSSGSSYEQYF.

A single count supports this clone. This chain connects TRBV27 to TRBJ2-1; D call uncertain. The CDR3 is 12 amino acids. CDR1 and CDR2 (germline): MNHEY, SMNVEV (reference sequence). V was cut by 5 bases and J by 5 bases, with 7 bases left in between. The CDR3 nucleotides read TGTGCCAGCAGTAGACCCAACAATGAGCAGTTCTTC. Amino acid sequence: CASSRPNNEQFF.

CDR3 sequence reads: CASRIPGLSLDEQFF. The CDR3 DNA sequence: TGTGCCAGCAGGATTCCGGGACTTTCTCTCGATGAGCAGTTCTTC. This rearrangement joins TRBV6-1 to TRBJ2-1; a weak D match, TRBD2 (6 bases). The CDR3 is 15 amino acids. Germline-derived CDR1 and CDR2 are MNHNS and SASEGT. The V gene lost 6 bases and the J gene lost 8 bases, with 20 bases spanning the gap.

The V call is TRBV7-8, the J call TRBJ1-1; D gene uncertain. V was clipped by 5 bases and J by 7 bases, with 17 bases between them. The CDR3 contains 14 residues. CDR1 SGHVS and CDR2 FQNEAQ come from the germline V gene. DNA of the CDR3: TGTGCCAGCAGCCCTCCCAACTTCTTTGTTGAAGCTTTCTTT. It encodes CASSPPNFFVEAFF.

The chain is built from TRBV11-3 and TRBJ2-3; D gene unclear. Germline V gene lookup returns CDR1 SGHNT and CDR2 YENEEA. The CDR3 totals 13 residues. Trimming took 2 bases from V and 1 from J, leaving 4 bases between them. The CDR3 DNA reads TGTGCCAGCAGCTTAAGGGGCACAGATACGCAGTATTTT. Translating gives CASSLRGTDTQYF.

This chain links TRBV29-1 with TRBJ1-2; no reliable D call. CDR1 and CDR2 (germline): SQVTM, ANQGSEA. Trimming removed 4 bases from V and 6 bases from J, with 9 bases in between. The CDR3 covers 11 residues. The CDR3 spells CSVVSQNGYTF. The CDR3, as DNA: TGCAGCGTTGTCTCCCAGAATGGCTACACCTTC. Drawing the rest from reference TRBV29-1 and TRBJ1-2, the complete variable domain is SAVISQKPSRDICQRGTSLTIQCQVDSQVTMMFWYRQQPGQSLTLIATANQGSEATYESGFVIDKFPISRPNLTFSTLTVSNMSPEDSSIYLCSVVSQNGYTFGSGTRLTVV.

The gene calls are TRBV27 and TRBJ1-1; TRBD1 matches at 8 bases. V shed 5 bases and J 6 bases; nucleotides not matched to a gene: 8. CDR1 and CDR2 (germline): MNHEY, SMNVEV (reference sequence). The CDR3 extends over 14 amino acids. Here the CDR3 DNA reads TGTGCCAGCAGTCCCAGGACAGGGAGTCCTGAAGCTTTCTTT. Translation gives CASSPRTGSPEAFF.

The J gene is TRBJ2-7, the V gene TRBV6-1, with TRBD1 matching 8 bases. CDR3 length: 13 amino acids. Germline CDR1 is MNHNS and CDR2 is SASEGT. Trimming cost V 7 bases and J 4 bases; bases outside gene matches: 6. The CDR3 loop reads CASTDRGRYEQYF. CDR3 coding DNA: TGTGCCAGCACCGACAGGGGACGATACGAGCAGTACTTC.

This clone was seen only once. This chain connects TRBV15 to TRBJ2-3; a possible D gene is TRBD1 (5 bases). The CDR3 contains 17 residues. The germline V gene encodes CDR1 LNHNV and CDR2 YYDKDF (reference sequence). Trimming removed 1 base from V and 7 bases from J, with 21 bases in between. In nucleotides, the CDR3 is TGTGCCACCAGCAGAGTGGGATCGGACAACCACATAAATACGCAGTATTTT. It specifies CATSRVGSDNHINTQYF.

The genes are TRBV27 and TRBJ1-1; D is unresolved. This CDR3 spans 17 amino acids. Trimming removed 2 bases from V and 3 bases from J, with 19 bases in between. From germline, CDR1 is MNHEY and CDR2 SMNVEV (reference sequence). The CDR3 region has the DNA TGTGCCAGCAGTTTACGGCGCCTCAGAACCGGAGACACTGAAGCTTTCTTT. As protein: CASSLRRLRTGDTEAFF.

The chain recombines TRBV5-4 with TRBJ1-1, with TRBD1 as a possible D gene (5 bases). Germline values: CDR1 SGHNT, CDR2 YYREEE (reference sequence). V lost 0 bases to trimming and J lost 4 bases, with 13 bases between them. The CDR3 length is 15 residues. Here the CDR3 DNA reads TGTGCCAGCAGCTTGGGTCGAGGGGATGGCACTGAAGCTTTCTTT. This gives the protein CASSLGRGDGTEAFF.

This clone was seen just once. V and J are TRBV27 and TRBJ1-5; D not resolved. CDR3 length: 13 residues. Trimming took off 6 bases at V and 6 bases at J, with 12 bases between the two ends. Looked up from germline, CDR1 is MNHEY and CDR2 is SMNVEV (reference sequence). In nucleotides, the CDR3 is TGTGCCAGCAGCCCCCCCGTTAGTCAGCCCCAGCATTTT. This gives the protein CASSPPVSQPQHF.

CDR3 amino acids: CSAGGNNEQFF. The CDR3, as DNA: TGCAGTGCTGGGGGGAACAATGAGCAGTTCTTC. The chain recombines TRBV20-1 with TRBJ2-1; D may be TRBD2 (6 bases). The germline V gene encodes CDR1 DFQATT and CDR2 SNEGSKA (reference sequence). The ends were cut back, 5 bases at V and 5 bases at J, with 7 bases in the middle. There are 11 residues in the CDR3.

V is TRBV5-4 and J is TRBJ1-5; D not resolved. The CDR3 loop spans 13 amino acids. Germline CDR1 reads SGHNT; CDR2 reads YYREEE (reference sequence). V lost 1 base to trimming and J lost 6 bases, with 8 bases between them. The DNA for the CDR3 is TGTGCCAGCAGCTTGCTGGGGTCTCAGCCCCAGCATTTT. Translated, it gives CASSLLGSQPQHF.

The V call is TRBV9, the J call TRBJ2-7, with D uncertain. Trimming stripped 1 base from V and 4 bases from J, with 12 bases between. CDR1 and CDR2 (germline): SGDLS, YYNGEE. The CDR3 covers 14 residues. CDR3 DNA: TGTGCCAGCAGCGTAAAGGACGGAGTTTACGAGCAGTACTTC. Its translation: CASSVKDGVYEQYF.

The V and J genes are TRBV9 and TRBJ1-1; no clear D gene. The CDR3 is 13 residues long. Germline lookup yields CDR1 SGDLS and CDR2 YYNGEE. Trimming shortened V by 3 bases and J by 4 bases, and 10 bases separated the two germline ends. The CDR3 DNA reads TGTGCCAGCAGCGCTGCGGGGAGCACTGAAGCTTTCTTT. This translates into CASSAAGSTEAFF.

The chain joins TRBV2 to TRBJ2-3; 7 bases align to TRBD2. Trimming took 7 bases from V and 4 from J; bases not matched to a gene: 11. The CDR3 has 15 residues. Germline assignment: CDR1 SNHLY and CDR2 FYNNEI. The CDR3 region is CASIQTGGRADTQYF. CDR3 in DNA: TGTGCCAGCATCCAAACGGGGGGTCGGGCAGATACGCAGTATTTT.

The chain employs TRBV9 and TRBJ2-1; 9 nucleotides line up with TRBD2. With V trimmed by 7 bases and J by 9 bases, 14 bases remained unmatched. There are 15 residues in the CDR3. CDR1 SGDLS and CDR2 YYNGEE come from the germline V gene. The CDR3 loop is CASHPGTSPIGEQFF. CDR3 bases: TGTGCCAGCCATCCCGGGACTAGCCCAATCGGTGAGCAGTTCTTC. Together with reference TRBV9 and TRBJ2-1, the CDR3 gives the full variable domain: DSGVTQTPKHLITATGQRVTLRCSPRSGDLSVYWYQQSLDQGLQFLIQYYNGEERAKGNILERFSAQQFPDLHSELNLSSLELGDSALYFCASHPGTSPIGEQFFGPGTRLTVL.

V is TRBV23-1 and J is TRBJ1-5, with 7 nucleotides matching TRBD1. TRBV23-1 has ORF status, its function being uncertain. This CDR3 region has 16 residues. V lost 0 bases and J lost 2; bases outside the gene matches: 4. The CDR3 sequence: CASSQSGQGGNQPQHF. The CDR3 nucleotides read TGCGCCAGCAGTCAATCGGGGCAGGGGGGCAATCAGCCCCAGCATTTT.

This chain's CDR3 is CASSDGPSYEQYF. The CDR3 DNA sequence: TGTGCCAGCAGCGACGGGCCTTCCTACGAGCAGTACTTC. The chain links TRBV5-5 to TRBJ2-7; D remains unclear. The CDR3 has 13 residues. Germline assignment: CDR1 SGHKS and CDR2 YYEKEE (reference sequence). V was trimmed by 4 bases and J by 1 base, leaving 9 bases between them.

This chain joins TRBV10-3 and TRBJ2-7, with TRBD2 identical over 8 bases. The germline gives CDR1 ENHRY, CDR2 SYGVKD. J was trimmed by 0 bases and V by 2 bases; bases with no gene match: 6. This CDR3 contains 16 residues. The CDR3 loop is CAISEALSGTSYEQYF. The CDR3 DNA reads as TGTGCCATCAGTGAGGCCCTTAGCGGGACCTCCTACGAGCAGTACTTC.

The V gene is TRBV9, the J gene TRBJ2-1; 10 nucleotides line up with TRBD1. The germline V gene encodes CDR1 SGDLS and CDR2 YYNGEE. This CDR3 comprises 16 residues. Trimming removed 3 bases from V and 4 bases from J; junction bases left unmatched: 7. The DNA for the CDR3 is TGTGCCAGCAGCGGCGCCGGGACAGGGGTTTACAATGAGCAGTTCTTC. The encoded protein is CASSGAGTGVYNEQFF. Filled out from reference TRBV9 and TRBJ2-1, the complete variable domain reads DSGVTQTPKHLITATGQRVTLRCSPRSGDLSVYWYQQSLDQGLQFLIQYYNGEERAKGNILERFSAQQFPDLHSELNLSSLELGDSALYFCASSGAGTGVYNEQFFGPGTRLTVL.

The DNA of the CDR3 is TGTGCCAGCAGTGACTCCCTCAACAGCGGGGGGGCCTACAATGAGCAGTTCTTC. Its protein is CASSDSLNSGGAYNEQFF. V usage is TRBV6-4 and J usage is TRBJ2-1, with 10 bases that match TRBD2. The CDR3 is made up of 18 amino acids. Germline V lookup: CDR1 MRHNA, CDR2 SNTAGT. V was pared by 0 bases and J by 2 bases, with 7 bases of the junction left unmatched.

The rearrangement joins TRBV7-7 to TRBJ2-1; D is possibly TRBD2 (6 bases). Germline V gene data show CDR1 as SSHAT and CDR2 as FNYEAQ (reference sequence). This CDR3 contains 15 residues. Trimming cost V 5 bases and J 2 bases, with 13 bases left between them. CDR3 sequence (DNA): TGTGCCAGCAGCCCAGACGGGGGTCCCTACAATGAGCAGTTCTTC. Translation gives CASSPDGGPYNEQFF.